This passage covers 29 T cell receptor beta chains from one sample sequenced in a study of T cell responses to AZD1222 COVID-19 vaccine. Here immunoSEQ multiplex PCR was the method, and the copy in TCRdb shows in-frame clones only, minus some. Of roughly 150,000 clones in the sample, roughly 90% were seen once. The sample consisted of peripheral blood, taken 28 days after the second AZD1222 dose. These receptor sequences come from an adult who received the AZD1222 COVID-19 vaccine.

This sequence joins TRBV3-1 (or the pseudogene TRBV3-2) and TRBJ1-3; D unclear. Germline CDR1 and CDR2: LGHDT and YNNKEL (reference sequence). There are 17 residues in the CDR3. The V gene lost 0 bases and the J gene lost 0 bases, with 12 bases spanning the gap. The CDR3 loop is CASSQDRKGYSGNTIYF. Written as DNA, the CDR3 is TGTGCCAGCAGCCAAGATAGGAAGGGATACTCTGGAAACACCATATATTTT.

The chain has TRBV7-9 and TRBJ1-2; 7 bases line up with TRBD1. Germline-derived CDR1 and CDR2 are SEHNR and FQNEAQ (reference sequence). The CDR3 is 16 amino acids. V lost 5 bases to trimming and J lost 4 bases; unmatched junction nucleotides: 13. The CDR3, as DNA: TGTGCCAGCAGCGAAGACCGGACAGGACGCCGCTATGGCTACACCTTC. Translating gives CASSEDRTGRRYGYTF. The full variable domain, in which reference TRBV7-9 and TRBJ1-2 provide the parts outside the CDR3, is DTGVSQNPRHKITKRGQNVTFRCDPISEHNRLYWYRQTLGQGPEFLTYFQNEAQLEKSRLLSDRFSAERPKGSFSTLEIQRTEQGDSAMYLCASSEDRTGRRYGYTFGSGTRLTVV.

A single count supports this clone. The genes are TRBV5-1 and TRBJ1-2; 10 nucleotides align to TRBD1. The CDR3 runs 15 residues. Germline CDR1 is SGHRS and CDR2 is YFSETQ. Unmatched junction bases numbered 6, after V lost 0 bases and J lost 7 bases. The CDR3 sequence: CASSLGDRGESGYTF. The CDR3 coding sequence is TGCGCCAGCAGCTTGGGGGACAGGGGTGAATCTGGCTACACCTTC.

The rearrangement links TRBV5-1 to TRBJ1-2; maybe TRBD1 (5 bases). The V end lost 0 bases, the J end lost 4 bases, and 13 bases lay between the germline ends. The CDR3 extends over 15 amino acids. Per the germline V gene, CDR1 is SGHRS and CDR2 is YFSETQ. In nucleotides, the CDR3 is TGCGCCAGCAGCTTGGGTGGGCGACAGTCCTATGGCTACACCTTC. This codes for CASSLGGRQSYGYTF.

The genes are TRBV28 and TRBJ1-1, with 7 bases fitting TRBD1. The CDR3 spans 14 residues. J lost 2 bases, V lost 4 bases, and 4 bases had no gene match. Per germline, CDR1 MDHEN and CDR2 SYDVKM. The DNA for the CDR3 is TGTGCCAGCAGTTATCAGGGGGACAACACTGAAGCTTTCTTT. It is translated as CASSYQGDNTEAFF.

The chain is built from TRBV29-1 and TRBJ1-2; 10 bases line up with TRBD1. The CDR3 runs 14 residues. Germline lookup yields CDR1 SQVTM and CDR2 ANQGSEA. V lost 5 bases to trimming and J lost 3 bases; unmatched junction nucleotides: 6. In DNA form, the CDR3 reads TGCAGCGTTTCCCCGGGACAGGGGTACTATGGCTACACCTTC. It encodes CSVSPGQGYYGYTF.

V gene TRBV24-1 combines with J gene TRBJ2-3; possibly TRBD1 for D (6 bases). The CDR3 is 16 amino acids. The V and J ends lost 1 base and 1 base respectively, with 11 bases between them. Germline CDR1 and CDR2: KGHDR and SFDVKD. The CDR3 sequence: CATSDFSTGGTDTQYF. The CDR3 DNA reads TGTGCCACCAGTGATTTTTCGACAGGCGGCACAGATACGCAGTATTTT.

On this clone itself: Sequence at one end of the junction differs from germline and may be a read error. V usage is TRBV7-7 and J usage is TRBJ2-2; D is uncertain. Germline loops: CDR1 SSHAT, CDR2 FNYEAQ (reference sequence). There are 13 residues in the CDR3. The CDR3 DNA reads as TGTGCTAGCAGCTACGGATACGCCGGGGAGCTGTTTTTT. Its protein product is CASSYGYAGELFF.

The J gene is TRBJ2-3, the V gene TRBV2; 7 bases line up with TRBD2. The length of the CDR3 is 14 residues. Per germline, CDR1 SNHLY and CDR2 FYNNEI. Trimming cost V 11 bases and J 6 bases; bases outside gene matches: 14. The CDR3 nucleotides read TGTGCCGGCCCTCGGGCGGGGGAAGTGGATACGCAGTATTTT. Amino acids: CAGPRAGEVDTQYF.

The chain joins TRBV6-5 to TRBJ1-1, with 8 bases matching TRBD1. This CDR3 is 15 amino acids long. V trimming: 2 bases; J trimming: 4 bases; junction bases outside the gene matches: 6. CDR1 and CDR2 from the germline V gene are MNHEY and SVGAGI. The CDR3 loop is CASSYVQGGTTEAFF. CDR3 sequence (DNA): TGTGCCAGCAGTTACGTACAGGGGGGTACCACTGAAGCTTTCTTT.

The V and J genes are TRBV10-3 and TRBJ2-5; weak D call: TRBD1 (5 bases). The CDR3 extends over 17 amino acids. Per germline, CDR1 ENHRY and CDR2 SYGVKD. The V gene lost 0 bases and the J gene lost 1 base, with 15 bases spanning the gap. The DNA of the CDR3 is TGTGCCATCAGTGAGTCGGGGCCCGCAGGGATCCAAGAGACCCAGTACTTC. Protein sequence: CAISESGPAGIQETQYF.

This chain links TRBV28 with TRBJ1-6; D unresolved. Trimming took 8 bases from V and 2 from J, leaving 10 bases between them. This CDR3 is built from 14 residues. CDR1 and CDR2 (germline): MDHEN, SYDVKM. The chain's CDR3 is CASRPGTYNSPLHF. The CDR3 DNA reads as TGTGCCAGCCGCCCCGGAACCTATAATTCACCCCTCCACTTT.

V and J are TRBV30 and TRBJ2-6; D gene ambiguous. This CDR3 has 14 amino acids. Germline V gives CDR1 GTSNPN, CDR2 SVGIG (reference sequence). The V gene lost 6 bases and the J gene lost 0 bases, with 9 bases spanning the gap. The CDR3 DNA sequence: TGTGCCTGTCCTGACGGCTCTGGGGCCAACGTCCTGACTTTC. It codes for CACPDGSGANVLTF.

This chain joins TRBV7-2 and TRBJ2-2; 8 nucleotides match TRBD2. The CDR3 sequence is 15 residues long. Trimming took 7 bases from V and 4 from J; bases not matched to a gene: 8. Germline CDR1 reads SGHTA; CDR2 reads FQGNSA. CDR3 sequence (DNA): TGTGCCAGCACCGGGGGGGGCCGGGTCACCGGGGAGCTGTTTTTT. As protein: CASTGGGRVTGELFF.

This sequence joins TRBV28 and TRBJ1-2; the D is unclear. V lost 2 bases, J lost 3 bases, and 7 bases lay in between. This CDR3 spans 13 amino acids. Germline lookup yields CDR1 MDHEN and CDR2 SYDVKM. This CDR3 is CASSLGKDYGYTF. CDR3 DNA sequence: TGTGCCAGCAGTTTAGGGAAGGACTATGGCTACACCTTC.

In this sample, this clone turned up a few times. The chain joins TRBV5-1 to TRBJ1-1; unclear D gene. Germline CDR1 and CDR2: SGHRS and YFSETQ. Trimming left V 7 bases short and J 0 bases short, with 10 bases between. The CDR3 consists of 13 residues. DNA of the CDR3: TGCGCCAGCGGAACCACGATGAACACTGAAGCTTTCTTT. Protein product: CASGTTMNTEAFF.

CDR3 residues: CASSQDPYTEAFF. Written as DNA, the CDR3 is TGCGCCAGCAGCCAAGATCCCTACACTGAAGCTTTCTTT. This chain connects TRBV4-3 to TRBJ1-1; D is undetermined. V lost 0 bases and J 3 bases, leaving 5 bases between the germline ends. The CDR3 covers 13 residues. CDR1 is LGHNA, CDR2 YSLEER, per germline.

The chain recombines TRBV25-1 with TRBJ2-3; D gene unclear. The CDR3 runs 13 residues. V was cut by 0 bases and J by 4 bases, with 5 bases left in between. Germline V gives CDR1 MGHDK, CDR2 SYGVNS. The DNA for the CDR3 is TGTGCCAGCAGTGAATACTCGCCAGATACGCAGTATTTT. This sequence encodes CASSEYSPDTQYF.

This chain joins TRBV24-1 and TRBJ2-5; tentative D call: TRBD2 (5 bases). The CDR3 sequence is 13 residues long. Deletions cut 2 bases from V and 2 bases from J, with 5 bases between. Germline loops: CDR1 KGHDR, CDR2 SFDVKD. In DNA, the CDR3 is TGTGCCACCAGTGATTCGGGGCAAGAGACCCAGTACTTC. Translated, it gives CATSDSGQETQYF.

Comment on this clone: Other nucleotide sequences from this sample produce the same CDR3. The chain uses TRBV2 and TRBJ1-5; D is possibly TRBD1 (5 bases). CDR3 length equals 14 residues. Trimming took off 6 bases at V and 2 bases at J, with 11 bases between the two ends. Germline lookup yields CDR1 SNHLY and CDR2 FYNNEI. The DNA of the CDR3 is TGTGCCAGCAGGGGGCGGGGGGGCAATCAGCCCCAGCATTTT. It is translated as CASRGRGGNQPQHF.

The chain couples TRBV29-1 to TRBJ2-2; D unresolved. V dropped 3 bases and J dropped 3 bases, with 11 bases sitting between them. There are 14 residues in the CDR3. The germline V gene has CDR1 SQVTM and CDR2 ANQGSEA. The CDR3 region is CSVEKGLDTGELFF. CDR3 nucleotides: TGCAGCGTTGAGAAGGGTCTTGACACCGGGGAGCTGTTTTTT.

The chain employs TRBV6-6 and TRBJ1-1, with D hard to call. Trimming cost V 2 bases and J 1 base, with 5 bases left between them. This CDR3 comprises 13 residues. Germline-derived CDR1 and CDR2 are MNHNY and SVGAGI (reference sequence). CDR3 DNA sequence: TGTGCCAGCAGTTACCTTAGGAACACTGAAGCTTTCTTT. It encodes CASSYLRNTEAFF.

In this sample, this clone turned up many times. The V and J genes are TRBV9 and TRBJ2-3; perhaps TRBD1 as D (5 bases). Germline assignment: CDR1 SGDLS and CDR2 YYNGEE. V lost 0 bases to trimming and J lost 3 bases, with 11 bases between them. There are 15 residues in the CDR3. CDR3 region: CASSVEGQDTDTQYF. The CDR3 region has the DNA TGTGCCAGCAGCGTAGAGGGGCAGGATACAGATACGCAGTATTTT. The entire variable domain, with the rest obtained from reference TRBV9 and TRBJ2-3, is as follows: DSGVTQTPKHLITATGQRVTLRCSPRSGDLSVYWYQQSLDQGLQFLIQYYNGEERAKGNILERFSAQQFPDLHSELNLSSLELGDSALYFCASSVEGQDTDTQYFGPGTRLTVL.

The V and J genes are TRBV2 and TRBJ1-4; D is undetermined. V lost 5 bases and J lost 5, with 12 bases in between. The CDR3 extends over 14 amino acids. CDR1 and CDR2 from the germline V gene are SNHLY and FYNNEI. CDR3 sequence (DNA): TGTGCCAGCAGTCCCCACGGGGTAAATGAAAAACTGTTTTTT. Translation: CASSPHGVNEKLFF.

The CDR3 nucleotides are TGTGCCAGCAGCCAAGTGGCCCAGGGGGCGAGCTCCTACAATGAGCAGTTCTTC. Amino acids: CASSQVAQGASSYNEQFF. This chain links TRBV4-2 with TRBJ2-1; 8 nucleotides match TRBD1. This CDR3 spans 18 amino acids. CDR1 and CDR2 from the germline V gene are LGHNA and YNFKEQ. Losses at the gene ends were 1 base for V and 0 bases for J; bases not matched to a gene: 8.

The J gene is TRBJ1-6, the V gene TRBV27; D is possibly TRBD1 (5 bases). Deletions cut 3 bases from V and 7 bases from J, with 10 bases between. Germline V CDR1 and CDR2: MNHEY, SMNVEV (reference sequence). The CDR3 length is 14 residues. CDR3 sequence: CASSFRGENSPLHF. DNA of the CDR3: TGTGCCAGCAGTTTTCGGGGGGAGAATTCACCCCTCCACTTT.

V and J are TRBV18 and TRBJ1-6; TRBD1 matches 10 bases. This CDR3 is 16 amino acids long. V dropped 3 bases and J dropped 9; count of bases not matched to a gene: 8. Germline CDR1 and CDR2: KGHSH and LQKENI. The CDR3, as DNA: TGTGCCAGCTCACCCTCCGGGACAGGGGCTTTTTCACCCCTCCACTTT. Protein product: CASSPSGTGAFSPLHF. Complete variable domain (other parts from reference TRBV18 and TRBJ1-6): NAGVMQNPRHLVRRRGQEARLRCSPMKGHSHVYWYRQLPEEGLKFMVYLQKENIIDESGMPKERFSAEFPKEGPSILRIQQVVRGDSAAYFCASSPSGTGAFSPLHFGNGTRLTVT.

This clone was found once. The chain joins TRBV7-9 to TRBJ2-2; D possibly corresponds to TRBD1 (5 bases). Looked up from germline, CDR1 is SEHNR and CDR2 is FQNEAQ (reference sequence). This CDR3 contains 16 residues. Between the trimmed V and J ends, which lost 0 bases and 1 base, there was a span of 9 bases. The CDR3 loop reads CASSLAYRRNTGELFF. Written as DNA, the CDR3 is TGTGCCAGCAGCTTAGCGTACAGGCGGAACACCGGGGAGCTGTTTTTT.

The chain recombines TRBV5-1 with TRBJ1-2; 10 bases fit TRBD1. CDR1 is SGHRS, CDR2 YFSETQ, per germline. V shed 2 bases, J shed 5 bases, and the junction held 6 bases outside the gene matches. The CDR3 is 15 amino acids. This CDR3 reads CASSFGTGDHYGYTF. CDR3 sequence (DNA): TGCGCCAGCAGCTTCGGGACAGGGGACCATTATGGCTACACCTTC.